The T cell receptor (beta chain) under discussion was sequenced for a study of T-cell reconstitution after alpha-beta-depleted transplantation in children. Preparing the TCRbeta library involved the use of unique molecular identifiers. TCRdb processed the PCR reads anew with MiXCR; each CDR3 protein has one entry. Of just over 950,000 distinct CDR3 sequences in the sample, around 30% were seen once. The sequencing used PBMCs, mostly from graft donor cells, collected 360 days after TCRalphabeta/CD19-depleted stem cell transplant. This receptor was identified in a boy less than two years old who had a stem cell transplant for SCID, so the T cells may come from the graft donor.

CDR3 loop: CASRSRTARGEQYF. As DNA, the CDR3 is TGTGCCAGCAGATCGAGGACGGCCCGAGGAGAGCAGTACTTC. The rearrangement uses TRBV28 and TRBJ2-7; D is unresolved. Trimming took off 6 bases at V and 7 bases at J, with 19 bases between the two ends. The CDR3 runs to 14 residues. Germline CDR1 reads MDHEN; CDR2 reads SYDVKM.